One sample yielded the 12 T cell receptor beta chains listed below, sequenced in a study of identical twins. TCRdb fed the 5' RACE reads into MiXCR, producing one record per CDR3 protein. The sample includes roughly 350,000 distinct CDR3 sequences, about 12% seen only once; the top ten take about 7%. This same sample was also part of a study on yellow fever vaccine responses in identical twins.

Specimen: CD8+ T cells sorted from blood. The receptors shown here come from a woman in her late teens or twenties in good health.

The chain carries TRBV2 and TRBJ2-1; TRBD2 matches 11 bases. The CDR3 has 16 residues. The V and J ends lost 8 bases and 3 bases, in that order; junction bases with no gene match: 9. Germline CDR1 and CDR2: SNHLY and FYNNEI. The CDR3 DNA follows: TGTGCCAGCTTAGCGGGGGGGCCCTGCCTCTACAATGAGCAGTTCTTC. Protein sequence: CASLAGGPCLYNEQFF.

This sequence joins TRBV2 and TRBJ2-1; the D gene is possibly TRBD1 (6 bases). V was pared by 4 bases and J by 9 bases, with 19 bases between. Germline CDR1 is SNHLY and CDR2 is FYNNEI. The CDR3 length is 15 residues. The CDR3 loop reads CASSGTASGGIEQFF. The DNA of the CDR3 is TGTGCCAGCAGTGGGACAGCGAGCGGAGGTATTGAGCAGTTCTTC.

This clonotype was observed many times. The chain links TRBV9 to TRBJ1-1, with D possibly TRBD1 on 6 matching bases. This CDR3 has 12 amino acids. Germline V CDR1 and CDR2: SGDLS, YYNGEE. V gave up 7 bases and J gave up 7 bases, with 14 bases separating them. The CDR3: CASGGGHGEAFF. The CDR3 DNA reads as TGTGCCAGCGGCGGGGGCCATGGTGAAGCTTTCTTT.

V and J are TRBV2 and TRBJ2-7; D uncertain. The V gene lost 8 bases and the J gene lost 0 bases, with 14 bases spanning the gap. The germline CDR1 and CDR2 sequences are SNHLY and FYNNEI. The CDR3 has 14 residues. The CDR3 region has the DNA TGTGCCAGCCGGTGGCAGGTAGCCTCCTACGAGCAGTACGTC. This codes for CASRWQVASYEQYV.

This clonotype came up a few times. V is TRBV12-3 or TRBV12-4 and J is TRBJ2-2; 16 nucleotides align to TRBD2. There are 17 residues in the CDR3. V shed 6 bases and J 4 bases; nucleotides not matched to a gene: 5. CDR3 amino acids: CASSSGTSGRATGELFF. DNA of the CDR3: TGTGCCAGCAGCTCCGGGACTAGCGGGAGGGCCACCGGGGAGCTGTTTTTT.

The chain recombines TRBV11-2 with TRBJ2-7; the D gene is possibly TRBD2 (6 bases). The CDR3 is made up of 14 amino acids. V was cut by 4 bases and J by 3 bases, with 13 bases left in between. CDR1 and CDR2 from the germline V gene are SGHAT and FQNNGV. The chain's CDR3 is CASSSSTRVYEQYV. The CDR3 DNA reads TGTGCCAGCAGCTCCTCGACTAGAGTCTACGAGCAGTACGTC.

The chain carries TRBV6-1 and TRBJ2-3; D might be TRBD1 or TRBD2, each matching 6 bases. This CDR3 has 18 amino acids. Between the trimmed V and J ends, which lost 6 bases and 0 bases, there was a span of 22 bases. Germline CDR1 reads MNHNS; CDR2 reads SASEGT. For the CDR3, the DNA is TGTGCCAGCAGCCCTTACCCAAACACAGGGACTAGCACAGATACGCAGTATTTT. This translates into CASSPYPNTGTSTDTQYF.

J is TRBJ1-4 and V is TRBV28; 8 positions match TRBD1. J lost 5 bases, V lost 4 bases, and 6 bases had no gene match. Germline loops: CDR1 MDHEN, CDR2 SYDVKM. This CDR3 spans 15 amino acids. In DNA form, the CDR3 reads TGTGCCAGCAGTTCTCCGGGACAGGAAAATGAAAAACTGTTTTTT. Amino acids: CASSSPGQENEKLFF.

The V and J genes are TRBV11-2 and TRBJ2-1; D not certain. The V end was cut by 8 bases, the J end by 7 bases, with 9 bases between. The CDR3 has 11 amino acids. Germline lookup yields CDR1 SGHAT and CDR2 FQNNGV. The CDR3 coding sequence is TGTGCCAGCCCGGCTGGGAATGAGCAGTTCTTC. Residues: CASPAGNEQFF.

This chain connects TRBV20-1 to TRBJ2-1; 10 bases are a match to TRBD2. V was clipped by 3 bases and J by 4 bases; unmatched bases: 9. This CDR3 has 16 amino acids. Per germline, CDR1 DFQATT and CDR2 SNEGSKA (reference sequence). CDR3 sequence: CSASSSGGLYYNEQFF. CDR3 sequence (DNA): TGCAGTGCTAGTTCTAGCGGGGGCCTCTATTACAATGAGCAGTTCTTC.

There are a few counts of this clonotype. The chain uses TRBV12-3 or TRBV12-4 and TRBJ2-2; 10 nucleotides align to TRBD2. J lost 0 bases, V lost 5 bases, and 9 bases had no gene match. The CDR3 spans 18 residues. CDR3 loop: CASSPLTSGASNTGELFF. DNA for the CDR3: TGTGCCAGCAGTCCGCTAACTAGCGGGGCTTCGAACACCGGGGAGCTGTTTTTT.

This clonotype showed up many times. The V and J genes are TRBV7-9 and TRBJ2-1, with D unresolved. The CDR3 is made up of 12 amino acids. The germline CDR1 and CDR2 sequences are SEHNR and FQNEAQ (reference sequence). V lost 1 base and J lost 9, with 7 bases in between. In DNA, the CDR3 is TGTGCCAGCAGCTTAGATGGTATTGAGCAGTTCTTC. This encodes CASSLDGIEQFF. Drawing the rest from reference TRBV7-9 and TRBJ2-1, the complete variable domain is DTGVSQNPRHKITKRGQNVTFRCDPISEHNRLYWYRQTLGQGPEFLTYFQNEAQLEKSRLLSDRFSAERPKGSFSTLEIQRTEQGDSAMYLCASSLDGIEQFFGPGTRLTVL.